This passage covers 29 T cell receptor beta chains from one sample sequenced in a study of blood T cell repertoires in COVID-19 (TCRdb year 2020). Library creation used the immunoSEQ multiplex PCR assay. TCRdb took this table from immuneACCESS and kept in-frame rearrangements with V and J called. Such tables lack part of the clones; where checked against another copy, unresolved V genes explain under half of the gap, and the rest is unexplained. The sample table records around 310,000 clones; around nine tenths of these occur just once. The top ten clones comprise roughly a tenth of the sample. The sequenced material came from PBMCs or T cells enriched from blood (not recorded which). Receptors were obtained from a woman aged 25 to 45 who had recovered from COVID-19.

The CDR3, as DNA: TGTGCCAGCAGCCAAGATGCGACCAGGGGGTTCGGAGGAATAACTGAAGCTTTCTTT. As protein: CASSQDATRGFGGITEAFF. The V gene is TRBV4-2, the J gene TRBJ1-1, with 7 bases aligning to TRBD1. Germline values: CDR1 LGHNA, CDR2 YNFKEQ. The CDR3 is 19 amino acids. The junction had 18 bases not matched to a gene; V was cut back by 0 bases and J by 5 bases.

This clone showed up just once. The genes are TRBV28 and TRBJ1-2; TRBD1 agrees at 7 bases. The V segment lost 4 bases and the J segment 8 bases; nucleotides outside the gene matches: 13. From germline, CDR1 is MDHEN and CDR2 SYDVKM. This CDR3 comprises 15 residues. The CDR3 sequence is CASSSPTEGAGGYTF. CDR3 in DNA: TGTGCCAGCAGTTCCCCCACCGAGGGGGCGGGAGGCTACACCTTC.

V is TRBV7-3 and J is TRBJ1-6, with D unclear. The germline V and J ends were trimmed by 2 bases and 8 bases, with 10 bases remaining between them. Looked up from germline, CDR1 is SGHTA and CDR2 is FQGTGA. There are 14 residues in the CDR3. The CDR3 nucleotides are TGTGCCAGCAGCTTAGGATCACTAGATTCACCCCTCCACTTT. Protein product: CASSLGSLDSPLHF.

The chain employs TRBV5-5 and TRBJ2-7, with D possibly TRBD2 on 6 matching bases. Trimming took 4 bases from V and 3 from J, leaving 11 bases between them. Germline-derived CDR1 and CDR2 are SGHKS and YYEKEE (reference sequence). This CDR3 has 13 residues. The DNA of the CDR3 is TGTGCCAGCAGCGGGCGGGACTTCTACGAGCAGTACTTC. This codes for CASSGRDFYEQYF. Filled out from reference TRBV5-5 and TRBJ2-7, the complete variable domain reads DAGVTQSPTHLIKTRGQQVTLRCSPISGHKSVSWYQQVLGQGPQFIFQYYEKEERGRGNFPDRFSARQFPNYSSELNVNALLLGDSALYLCASSGRDFYEQYFGPGTRLTVT.

The chain carries TRBV6-2 or TRBV6-3 and TRBJ1-2, with D tentatively TRBD1 (5 bases). Germline V gene sequence: CDR1 MNHEY, CDR2 SVGEGT. With 2 bases removed from V and 6 bases from J, the gap between germline ends came to 13 bases. This CDR3 is built from 14 residues. DNA of the CDR3: TGTGCCAGCAGTTACGGGGCGGTCGCGGATGGCTACACCTTC. Translated, it gives CASSYGAVADGYTF.

CDR3 protein: CASSPGLAGGPGYNEQFF. The CDR3 DNA sequence: TGTGCCAGCAGCCCCGGACTAGCGGGAGGGCCCGGCTACAATGAGCAGTTCTTC. The chain couples TRBV11-3 to TRBJ2-1; 15 bases fit TRBD2. Germline CDR1 reads SGHNT; CDR2 reads YENEEA. Losses at the gene ends were 5 bases for V and 3 bases for J; bases not matched to a gene: 8. The CDR3 runs to 18 residues.

The J gene is TRBJ1-2, the V gene TRBV15; D is possibly TRBD1 (6 bases). The germline gives CDR1 LNHNV, CDR2 YYDKDF (reference sequence). This CDR3 comprises 16 residues. Trimming cost V 0 bases and J 0 bases, with 11 bases left between them. The CDR3 nucleotides are TGTGCCACCAGCAGAGAGACAGGACCTACTAACTATGGCTACACCTTC. This encodes CATSRETGPTNYGYTF.

The rearrangement joins TRBV6-4 to TRBJ2-7; 12 nucleotides match TRBD1. The CDR3 is 15 residues long. Per the germline V gene, CDR1 is MRHNA and CDR2 is SNTAGT. Losses at the gene ends were 5 bases for V and 5 bases for J; bases not matched to a gene: 7. For the CDR3, the DNA is TGTGCCAGCAGTCTAGGGACAGGGGGCATCCACGAGCAGTACTTC. Amino acids: CASSLGTGGIHEQYF.

This clone was seen a few times. This specimen includes other DNA sequences encoding the same CDR3. The chain joins TRBV6-4 to TRBJ2-1; 12 bases are shared with TRBD2. The CDR3 runs to 14 residues. Trimming cost V 2 bases and J 7 bases; bases outside gene matches: 0. Germline V CDR1 and CDR2: MRHNA, SNTAGT. The DNA for the CDR3 is TGTGCCAGCAGTGACGGGACTAGCGGGAATGAGCAGTTCTTC. Translated: CASSDGTSGNEQFF.

This clone has a single count. V and J are TRBV12-3 or TRBV12-4 and TRBJ2-7; the D gene is possibly TRBD2 (5 bases). This CDR3 has 13 amino acids. The V and J ends lost 6 bases and 7 bases respectively, with 16 bases between them. CDR3 nucleotide sequence: TGTGCCAGCAGCATAACGGGGAGTTTTGAGCAGTACTTC. This translates into CASSITGSFEQYF.

The chain employs TRBV12-5 and TRBJ1-1; possibly TRBD1 for D (5 bases). CDR1 LGHNT and CDR2 FRNRAP come from the germline V gene. This CDR3 spans 13 amino acids. The V end was cut by 6 bases, the J end by 4 bases, with 12 bases between. CDR3 sequence: CASGLEGPTEAFF. CDR3 nucleotides: TGTGCTAGTGGACTGGAGGGGCCCACTGAAGCTTTCTTT. Looking up the rest from reference TRBV12-5 and TRBJ1-1 gives the full variable domain: DARVTQTPRHKVTEMGQEVTMRCQPILGHNTVFWYRQTMMQGLELLAYFRNRAPLDDSGMPKDRFSAEMPDATLATLKIQPSEPRDSAVYFCASGLEGPTEAFFGQGTRLTVV.

This chain uses TRBV5-1 with TRBJ2-7, with 16 bases fitting TRBD2. Germline loops: CDR1 SGHRS, CDR2 YFSETQ. V dropped 4 bases and J dropped 7; count of bases not matched to a gene: 11. There are 17 residues in the CDR3. CDR3: CASSPGLAGGPHREQYF. Here the CDR3 DNA reads TGCGCCAGCAGCCCGGGACTAGCGGGAGGGCCTCATCGAGAGCAGTACTTC.

This chain connects TRBV7-2 to TRBJ2-5; 8 positions match TRBD2. The ends lost 2 bases at V and 4 bases at J; junction bases unmatched: 12. The CDR3 totals 17 residues. Per the germline V gene, CDR1 is SGHTA and CDR2 is FQGNSA. CDR3 sequence reads: CASSLIEAGGFIETQYF. As DNA, the CDR3 is TGTGCCAGCAGCTTAATAGAGGCGGGAGGATTTATAGAGACCCAGTACTTC.

CDR3 sequence reads: CASSWGQGEAYEQYF. The CDR3 DNA is TGTGCCAGCAGCTGGGGACAGGGAGAAGCCTACGAGCAGTACTTC. This chain joins TRBV5-6 and TRBJ2-7; TRBD1 aligns across 9 bases. CDR3 size: 15 residues. With V trimmed by 3 bases and J by 2 bases, 6 bases remained unmatched. Germline CDR1 reads SGHDT; CDR2 reads YYEEEE.

The chain combines TRBV29-1 with TRBJ2-1; 9 bases align to TRBD1. CDR1 is SQVTM, CDR2 ANQGSEA, per germline. The CDR3 consists of 13 residues. The junction had 7 bases not matched to a gene; V was cut back by 7 bases and J by 6 bases. In nucleotides, the CDR3 is TGCAGCGGGGGGACAGGGACGGGCAATGAGCAGTTCTTC. It codes for CSGGTGTGNEQFF.

In this sample, this clone is medium-sized (0.01 to 0.1%). This chain uses TRBV4-3 with TRBJ2-6, with 7 bases matching TRBD1. This CDR3 spans 18 amino acids. With 2 bases clipped from V and 0 bases from J, the junction kept 7 bases outside the gene matches. CDR1 is LGHNA, CDR2 YSLEER, per germline. CDR3 in DNA: TGCGCCAGCAGCCAATCCGGGACAGAGAGCTCTGGGGCCAACGTCCTGACTTTC. Protein sequence: CASSQSGTESSGANVLTF.

The chain recombines TRBV6-2 or TRBV6-3 with TRBJ1-5, with 8 positions matching TRBD1. The V gene end was trimmed by 0 bases and the J gene end by 0 bases; junction bases not matched to a gene: 10. The CDR3 is 19 residues long. The germline gives CDR1 MNHEY, CDR2 SVGEGT. CDR3 sequence reads: CASSYSSLSTGVSNQPQHF. CDR3 sequence (DNA): TGTGCCAGCAGTTACTCGTCTCTCTCGACAGGGGTTAGCAATCAGCCCCAGCATTTT.

Ten or more counts support this clone. The chain has TRBV4-3 and TRBJ2-7; TRBD2 matches at 12 bases. Per the germline V gene, CDR1 is LGHNA and CDR2 is YSLEER. The CDR3 loop spans 21 amino acids. Trimming took 4 bases from V and 3 from J; bases not matched to a gene: 22. The CDR3 here is CASSPTVYELTSGSSFYEQYF. In DNA form, the CDR3 reads TGCGCCAGCAGCCCGACAGTCTACGAGCTGACTAGCGGGAGTTCCTTCTACGAGCAGTACTTC.

This clone was seen only a few times. The gene calls are TRBV6-5 and TRBJ1-5; D unclear. V lost 6 bases, J lost 3 bases, and 3 bases lay in between. CDR3 size: 11 residues. Looked up from germline, CDR1 is MNHEY and CDR2 is SVGAGI. The CDR3 DNA follows: TGTGCCAGCAGATACAATCAGCCCCAGCATTTT. Its protein is CASRYNQPQHF.

The gene calls are TRBV6-5 and TRBJ1-5, with 7 bases matching TRBD1. The CDR3 length is 12 residues. Germline V CDR1 and CDR2: MNHEY, SVGAGI. V lost 8 bases, J lost 5 bases, and 3 bases stayed unmatched. CDR3 protein: CASRQGDQPQHF. CDR3 in DNA: TGTGCCAGCCGACAGGGTGATCAGCCCCAGCATTTT.

The rearrangement joins TRBV10-3 to TRBJ1-4; 9 bases map to TRBD1. This CDR3 is built from 21 residues. Germline-derived CDR1 and CDR2 are ENHRY and SYGVKD. After removal of 3 bases from V and 0 bases from J, the junction contained 17 bases not matched to a gene. CDR3 nucleotide sequence: TGTGCCATCAGTGATCCCTTCAGAACGGGACAGGGACTTGCAACTAATGAAAAACTGTTTTTT. Its translation is CAISDPFRTGQGLATNEKLFF.

The CDR3 protein is CASSLGSSGRNEQFF. The DNA for the CDR3 is TGTGCCAGCAGCTTGGGGTCTAGCGGGAGGAATGAGCAGTTCTTC. The chain is built from TRBV5-6 and TRBJ2-1, with 11 bases matching TRBD2. Looked up from germline, CDR1 is SGHDT and CDR2 is YYEEEE. The CDR3 has 15 amino acids. Unmatched junction bases numbered 3, after V lost 0 bases and J lost 7 bases.

This clone was seen only a few times. The rearrangement joins TRBV29-1 to TRBJ1-2, with 9 nucleotides matching TRBD1. V lost 3 bases, J lost 7 bases, and 6 bases stayed unmatched. The CDR3 spans 13 residues. Germline CDR1 SQVTM, CDR2 ANQGSEA. The CDR3 nucleotides read TGCAGCGTTGACGTCGGACAGGGGTTTGGCTACACCTTC. Its translation: CSVDVGQGFGYTF.

V and J are TRBV4-2 and TRBJ1-5; D perhaps matches TRBD1 (5 bases). CDR3 size: 19 residues. Trimming shortened V by 0 bases and J by 1 base, and 19 bases separated the two germline ends. Germline CDR1 LGHNA, CDR2 YNFKEQ. The CDR3: CASSQDPKVSGDSNQPQHF. In DNA form, the CDR3 reads TGTGCCAGCAGCCAAGATCCCAAGGTCAGCGGGGACAGCAATCAGCCCCAGCATTTT.

The chain links TRBV20-1 to TRBJ1-3, with D perhaps matching TRBD1 (6 bases). CDR1 is DFQATT and CDR2 is SNEGSKA in the germline V gene (reference sequence). The V end lost 3 bases, the J end lost 1 base, and 10 bases lay between the germline ends. The CDR3 sequence is 14 residues long. Here the CDR3 reads CSASERGSGNTIYF. CDR3 DNA: TGCAGTGCTAGTGAGAGGGGGTCTGGAAACACCATATATTTT.

Remarks on this clone: At one boundary the junction diverges from the germline segment, which might be a read error. This sequence joins TRBV27 and TRBJ1-1, with D possibly being TRBD1 (5 bases). CDR1 and CDR2 (germline): MNHEY, SMNVEV (reference sequence). The CDR3 runs 13 residues. The CDR3 loop is CASSRAGRTEAFF. DNA of the CDR3: TGTGCTAGCAGTAGGGCAGGGCGGACTGAAGCTTTCTTT.

This sequence joins TRBV4-1 and TRBJ2-7, with 8 bases matching TRBD2. Germline CDR1 MGHRA, CDR2 YSYEKL. The CDR3 covers 17 residues. V dropped 4 bases and J dropped 3; count of bases not matched to a gene: 14. CDR3 protein: CASSLPSGGGRLYEQYF. As DNA, the CDR3 is TGCGCCAGCAGCCTCCCTTCAGGCGGGGGGCGTCTCTACGAGCAGTACTTC.

The chain couples TRBV9 to TRBJ2-1; no clear D. V was pared by 6 bases and J by 5 bases, with 12 bases between. This CDR3 region has 13 residues. Germline values: CDR1 SGDLS, CDR2 YYNGEE. In DNA form, the CDR3 reads TGTGCCAGCATTGGTCCCCCAGACAATGAGCAGTTCTTC. Its translation: CASIGPPDNEQFF.

CDR3 coding DNA: TGTGCCATCATGACCTCGGGGGGGGAGACCCAGTACTTC. Its translation: CAIMTSGGETQYF. V gene TRBV10-3 combines with J gene TRBJ2-5; 8 nucleotides agree with TRBD2. The V segment lost 7 bases and the J segment 5 bases; nucleotides outside the gene matches: 6. The CDR3 length is 13 residues. CDR1 and CDR2 from the germline V gene are ENHRY and SYGVKD.